The rows below give T cell receptor beta chains drawn from one sample of a study of STAT5B mutations in CD4+ large granular lymphocyte leukemia. The protocol was immunoSEQ multiplex PCR, while the TCRdb copy is restricted to in-frame clones and leaves out a portion. Of some 21,000 clones in the sample, about 80% are singletons; the top ten hold roughly 0.4%. Sequencing used CD4+ T cells from blood buffy coats. The receptor source for this set is a human donor in good health. Each CDR3 is given with its conserved first and last residue. D genes are given only for firm matches. For some rows the clone size is stated as once, few or many, or as a class when expanded; others skip it.

j_gene: TRBJ2-1
v_gene: TRBV10-3
abundance: NA
d_gene: TRBD2
CDR3nt: TGTGCCGCCCAGCGGGAGGCGGTCTACAATGAGCAGTTCTTC
CDR3aa: CAAQREAVYNEQFF

j_gene: TRBJ2-1
v_gene: TRBV11-3
abundance: once
d_gene: TRBD1
CDR3nt: TGTGCCAGCAGCCCCAGGCGACAGGGCAATGAGCAGTTCTTC
CDR3aa: CASSPRRQGNEQFF

j_gene: TRBJ2-3
v_gene: TRBV5-1
abundance: once
d_gene: NA
CDR3nt: TGCGCCAGCAGCTTTGTTGCGACAAGCACAGATACGCAGTATTTT
CDR3aa: CASSFVATSTDTQYF

j_gene: TRBJ2-5
v_gene: TRBV11-3
abundance: NA
d_gene: NA
CDR3nt: TGTGCCAGCAGCTTAGAGGCAGGAAGGGAGACCCAGTACTTC
CDR3aa: CASSLEAGRETQYF

j_gene: TRBJ2-2
v_gene: TRBV7-9
abundance: once
d_gene: NA
CDR3nt: TGTGCCAGCAGCCCCCCTCCCGGCCGGGACAAGAAAACCGGGGAGCTGTTTTTT
CDR3aa: CASSPPPGRDKKTGELFF

j_gene: TRBJ2-7
v_gene: TRBV4-2
abundance: NA
d_gene: NA
CDR3nt: TGTGCCAGCAGCCAAGACAGACTACCAAGCTACGAGCAGTACTTC
CDR3aa: CASSQDRLPSYEQYF

j_gene: TRBJ2-5
v_gene: TRBV9
abundance: NA
d_gene: NA
CDR3nt: TGTGCCAGCAGCCCATCTGCCACGGGAGTAGGAGAGACCCAGTACTTC
CDR3aa: CASSPSATGVGETQYF

j_gene: TRBJ1-2
v_gene: TRBV11-3
abundance: NA
d_gene: TRBD1
CDR3nt: TGTGCCAGCAGCGACCCTCGAGGGACAGGCTATGGCTACACCTTC
CDR3aa: CASSDPRGTGYGYTF

j_gene: TRBJ2-3
v_gene: TRBV5-1
abundance: few
d_gene: TRBD2
CDR3nt: TGCGCCAGCAGCTCGGGGACTAGCGCAAACACAGATACGCAGTATTTT
CDR3aa: CASSSGTSANTDTQYF

j_gene: TRBJ1-4
v_gene: TRBV2
abundance: NA
d_gene: TRBD1
CDR3nt: TGTGCCAGCAGTGAAGCTGTGACAGGGGAAAAACTGTTTTTT
CDR3aa: CASSEAVTGEKLFF

j_gene: TRBJ2-7
v_gene: TRBV14
abundance: once
d_gene: NA
CDR3nt: TGTGCCAGCAGCTCCCCCCGGGAGGGGGCTAAATACGAGCAGTACTTC
CDR3aa: CASSSPREGAKYEQYF

j_gene: TRBJ1-1
v_gene: TRBV11-3
abundance: NA
d_gene: NA
CDR3nt: TGTGCCAGCAGCTTCAGGGGTACTGAAGCTTTCTTT
CDR3aa: CASSFRGTEAFF

j_gene: TRBJ2-5
v_gene: TRBV27
abundance: NA
d_gene: NA
CDR3nt: TGTGCCAGCAGTCTTTATTCCAGCGGGCTAGAGACCCAGTACTTC
CDR3aa: CASSLYSSGLETQYF

j_gene: TRBJ1-4
v_gene: TRBV6-1
abundance: once
d_gene: TRBD1
CDR3nt: TGTGCCAGCAGAAAGGGGGGACAGGGAGGTGAAAAACTGTTTTTT
CDR3aa: CASRKGGQGGEKLFF

j_gene: TRBJ2-1
v_gene: TRBV2
abundance: NA
d_gene: NA
CDR3nt: TGTGCCAGCAGTTTAGGGGGTGGCGAGCAGTTCTTC
CDR3aa: CASSLGGGEQFF

j_gene: TRBJ2-7
v_gene: TRBV4-1
abundance: NA
d_gene: NA
CDR3nt: TGCGCCAGCAGCCTAGACCCCAGAAGACCCTACGAGCAGTACTTC
CDR3aa: CASSLDPRRPYEQYF

j_gene: TRBJ2-3
v_gene: TRBV7-2
abundance: NA
d_gene: NA
CDR3nt: TGTGCCAGCAGCTTACAGGCCACAGATACGCAGTATTTT
CDR3aa: CASSLQATDTQYF

j_gene: TRBJ1-1
v_gene: TRBV7-9
abundance: NA
d_gene: NA
CDR3nt: TGTGCCAGCAGGGGACCTTCGAACACTGAAGCTTTCTTT
CDR3aa: CASRGPSNTEAFF

j_gene: TRBJ2-7
v_gene: TRBV5-4
abundance: NA
d_gene: NA
CDR3nt: TGTGCCAGCAGCTTTGGACGCTACGAGCAGTACTTC
CDR3aa: CASSFGRYEQYF

j_gene: TRBJ2-2
v_gene: TRBV5-1
abundance: NA
d_gene: NA
CDR3nt: TGCGCCAGCAGCTTGGCCGTGGACACCGGGGAGCTGTTTTTT
CDR3aa: CASSLAVDTGELFF

j_gene: TRBJ1-2
v_gene: TRBV7-9
abundance: NA
d_gene: TRBD1
CDR3nt: TGTGCCAGCAGCTCGCGGGGGGGACAGGGGGCAGTGTATGGCTACACCTTC
CDR3aa: CASSSRGGQGAVYGYTF

j_gene: TRBJ2-3
v_gene: TRBV19
abundance: NA
d_gene: NA
CDR3nt: TGTGCCAGTAGTAGGGGACAAACGAGCACAGATACGCAGTATTTT
CDR3aa: CASSRGQTSTDTQYF

j_gene: TRBJ2-7
v_gene: TRBV11-3
abundance: NA
d_gene: TRBD2
CDR3nt: TGTGCCAGCAGCTCACGGACTAGCGGGGACTACGAGCAGTACTTC
CDR3aa: CASSSRTSGDYEQYF

j_gene: TRBJ2-3
v_gene: TRBV19
abundance: NA
d_gene: TRBD2
CDR3nt: TGTGCCAGTAGTATATCGGGGGGAGGAGATACGCAGTATTTT
CDR3aa: CASSISGGGDTQYF

j_gene: TRBJ2-1
v_gene: TRBV5-6
abundance: NA
d_gene: NA
CDR3nt: TGTGCCAGCAGCTACGGGGGAGTGAAGAATGAGCAGTTCTTC
CDR3aa: CASSYGGVKNEQFF

j_gene: TRBJ1-1
v_gene: TRBV7-8
abundance: NA
d_gene: TRBD1
CDR3nt: TGTGCCAGCAGCTTAATGGGGACAGGAAACACTGAAGCTTTCTTT
CDR3aa: CASSLMGTGNTEAFF

j_gene: TRBJ2-7
v_gene: TRBV7-9
abundance: NA
d_gene: NA
CDR3nt: TGTGCCAGCAGCCCCACAGGGTTACCCTACGAGCAGTACTTC
CDR3aa: CASSPTGLPYEQYF

j_gene: TRBJ1-2
v_gene: TRBV30
abundance: NA
d_gene: NA
CDR3nt: TGTGCCTGGAGTTTAAGCTATGGCTACACCTTC
CDR3aa: CAWSLSYGYTF